This T cell receptor (beta chain) is drawn from a study of identical twins. Study results and caveats: Some out-of-frame alpha sequences were shared by twins, and these showed excess low generation probability. Excess twin sharing in beta out-of-frame sequences was weaker. There were fewer insertions in abundant cord blood beta clonotypes, but memory repertoires showed no such pattern.

This clonotype has at least ten counts. Its antigen is unknown. CDR3 size: 16 residues. Per germline, CDR1 DFQATT and CDR2 SNEGSKA (reference sequence). V was cut by 6 bases and J by 0 bases, with 15 bases left in between. With template switching, a universal primer site was added, and the cDNA carried unique molecular identifiers. TCRdb independently ran MiXCR on the 5' RACE reads; one entry per CDR3 protein. The sample lists fewer than 250,000 distinct CDR3 sequences, roughly a tenth seen once, with about 5.2% in the top ten. This chain uses TRBV20-1 with TRBJ2-6; tentative D call: TRBD1 (5 bases). The sample consisted of memory (CD45RO+) T cells sorted from blood. The clonotype comes from a young woman in good health. The CDR3 DNA follows: TGCAGTGCCAGGGATAACGCTGTCTCTGGGGCCAACGTCCTGACTTTC. It encodes CSARDNAVSGANVLTF.